These 23 T cell receptor beta chains came from one sample sequenced in a study of cytomegalovirus exposure and HLA in healthy donors (dated by TCRdb to 2016 to 2017). Libraries were built with the immunoSEQ multiplex PCR assay. A mixture of 60 forward primers for TCR Vbeta segments and 13 reverse primers for TCR Jbeta segments was used in the multiplex PCR. The immuneACCESS repertoire file appears here via TCRdb, limited to in-frame rearrangements. These files lack a portion of the clones; in checked studies, under half of the deficit traces to unresolved V genes, and the cause of the others is not known. In this sample the table shows about 130,000 clones, 60% to 80% of which occur a single time. The top ten clonotypes cover approximately 2.6% of the sample. What was sequenced was PBMCs. The source of these receptors is a woman aged 55-70 years in good health and CMV-seropositive.

The CDR3 sequence: CASSLGPGQLTDTQYF. The CDR3 DNA reads TGCGCCAGCAGCTTGGGGCCGGGACAGCTCACAGATACGCAGTATTTT. The J gene is TRBJ2-3, the V gene TRBV5-1; TRBD1 agrees at 7 bases. This CDR3 is built from 16 residues. The ends lost 0 bases at V and 2 bases at J; junction bases unmatched: 6. CDR1 and CDR2 (germline): SGHRS, YFSETQ.

The chain employs TRBV29-1 and TRBJ2-1, with 11 bases identical to TRBD2. With V trimmed by 8 bases and J by 10 bases, 4 bases remained unmatched. Germline values: CDR1 SQVTM, CDR2 ANQGSEA. This CDR3 is built from 11 residues. The CDR3: CSLWTSGEQFF. Written as DNA, the CDR3 is TGCAGCTTGTGGACTAGCGGGGAGCAGTTCTTC.

This clone occurred once. The chain uses TRBV27 and TRBJ2-7; TRBD1 agrees at 9 bases. Germline loops: CDR1 MNHEY, CDR2 SMNVEV (reference sequence). This CDR3 has 15 amino acids. The trim removed 2 bases at V and 2 bases at J, leaving 4 bases unmatched. The CDR3 reads CASSLAGQGPYEQYF. CDR3 nucleotide sequence: TGTGCCAGCAGTTTAGCGGGACAGGGACCCTACGAGCAGTACTTC.

This clone was observed a handful of times. This sequence joins TRBV19 and TRBJ2-7; 7 bases map to TRBD1. CDR1 is LNHDA, CDR2 SQIVND, per germline (reference sequence). CDR3 length: 15 amino acids. V lost 5 bases and J lost 1; bases outside the gene matches: 8. The CDR3 DNA reads TGTGCCAGTAGTTCAACCCAGACAGGGTCCTACGAGCAGTACTTC. This translates into CASSSTQTGSYEQYF.

The rearrangement links TRBV6-5 to TRBJ2-1; D perhaps matches TRBD2 (7 bases). CDR1 is MNHEY, CDR2 SVGAGI, per germline. V lost 7 bases to trimming and J lost 7 bases, with 14 bases between them. The CDR3 runs to 13 residues. The CDR3 sequence: CASTDRGGNEQFF. Written as DNA, the CDR3 is TGTGCCAGCACCGATAGGGGGGGGAATGAGCAGTTCTTC.

V gene TRBV13 combines with J gene TRBJ1-4; D gene unclear. The germline V gene has CDR1 PRHDT and CDR2 FYEKMQ (reference sequence). V lost 5 bases and J 0 bases, leaving 13 bases between the germline ends. This CDR3 is built from 16 residues. CDR3 nucleotide sequence: TGTGCCAGCAGCAGATGGGGAGCTGCAACTAATGAAAAACTGTTTTTT. It is translated as CASSRWGAATNEKLFF.

This chain links TRBV18 with TRBJ2-5; the match to TRBD2 covers 9 bases. The CDR3 totals 15 residues. Looked up from germline, CDR1 is KGHSH and CDR2 is LQKENI. With V trimmed by 2 bases and J by 5 bases, 6 bases remained unmatched. DNA for the CDR3: TGTGCCAGCTCACCAGGCGGGGGGGCCTTGGAGACCCAGTACTTC. Its protein product is CASSPGGGALETQYF.

The chain links TRBV9 to TRBJ2-1; 8 positions match TRBD1. The CDR3 loop spans 15 amino acids. Germline loops: CDR1 SGDLS, CDR2 YYNGEE. The V segment lost 3 bases and the J segment 4 bases; nucleotides outside the gene matches: 6. This CDR3 is CASSESGTGYNEQFF. The CDR3 DNA reads as TGTGCCAGCAGCGAATCCGGGACAGGATACAATGAGCAGTTCTTC.

The chain uses TRBV6-1 and TRBJ2-7; maybe TRBD2 (7 bases). The CDR3 is 15 amino acids. Per the germline V gene, CDR1 is MNHNS and CDR2 is SASEGT. Trimming stripped 8 bases from V and 2 bases from J, with 19 bases between. The CDR3 sequence: CASGRGDGGTYEQYF. The CDR3 DNA reads TGTGCCAGCGGGAGGGGGGACGGAGGTACCTACGAGCAGTACTTC.

The V gene is TRBV5-6, the J gene TRBJ1-2; D is ambiguous. The V and J ends lost 2 bases and 4 bases respectively, with 18 bases between them. This CDR3 is built from 16 residues. Germline V gene lookup returns CDR1 SGHDT and CDR2 YYEEEE. The CDR3 nucleotides are TGTGCCAGCAGCTTACCCCGAACGGGATTACTCTATGGCTACACCTTC. Its protein is CASSLPRTGLLYGYTF.

This sequence joins TRBV25-1 and TRBJ1-2; 8 bases fit TRBD1. The germline CDR1 and CDR2 sequences are MGHDK and SYGVNS. With V trimmed by 6 bases and J by 2 bases, 8 bases remained unmatched. The CDR3 runs to 15 residues. CDR3 in amino acids: CASRGSDRANYGYTF. CDR3 in DNA: TGTGCCAGCAGGGGATCGGACAGGGCGAACTATGGCTACACCTTC.

There are a few counts of this clone. The V gene is TRBV5-1, the J gene TRBJ1-1, with TRBD1 matching 9 bases. The trim removed 4 bases at V and 2 bases at J, leaving 6 bases unmatched. In germline, CDR1 is SGHRS, CDR2 YFSETQ. This CDR3 comprises 15 residues. Here the CDR3 reads CASSPSDRGNTEAFF. CDR3 DNA sequence: TGCGCCAGCAGCCCTTCGGACAGGGGAAACACTGAAGCTTTCTTT.

The chain is built from TRBV9 and TRBJ2-3, with 8 positions matching TRBD2. The V and J ends lost 3 bases and 2 bases, in that order; junction bases with no gene match: 14. Germline V lookup: CDR1 SGDLS, CDR2 YYNGEE. This CDR3 is 18 amino acids long. CDR3 in DNA: TGTGCCAGCAGCGCGCGGGGGGCCTCCGAAGGGATCACAGATACGCAGTATTTT. Its protein product is CASSARGASEGITDTQYF.

V gene TRBV5-5 combines with J gene TRBJ1-6, with 7 bases lining up with TRBD1. Germline V gene data show CDR1 as SGHKS and CDR2 as YYEKEE (reference sequence). With V trimmed by 4 bases and J by 5 bases, 6 bases remained unmatched. The CDR3 sequence is 15 residues long. CDR3 sequence: CASSRQGTDNSPLHF. In DNA, the CDR3 is TGTGCCAGCAGCCGTCAAGGGACAGATAATTCACCCCTCCACTTT.

The chain combines TRBV29-1 with TRBJ1-1, with D tentatively TRBD1 (6 bases). This CDR3 region has 14 residues. With 6 bases removed from V and 0 bases from J, the gap between germline ends came to 14 bases. Germline-derived CDR1 and CDR2 are SQVTM and ANQGSEA. In nucleotides, the CDR3 is TGCAGCGTCGGACAGCTTTCCATGAACACTGAAGCTTTCTTT. It translates to CSVGQLSMNTEAFF. Together with reference TRBV29-1 and TRBJ1-1, the CDR3 gives the full variable domain: SAVISQKPSRDICQRGTSLTIQCQVDSQVTMMFWYRQQPGQSLTLIATANQGSEATYESGFVIDKFPISRPNLTFSTLTVSNMSPEDSSIYLCSVGQLSMNTEAFFGQGTRLTVV.

The chain uses TRBV27 and TRBJ1-2; 7 positions match TRBD1. CDR1 is MNHEY, CDR2 SMNVEV, per germline (reference sequence). The CDR3 runs 11 residues. V lost 4 bases and J lost 7; bases outside the gene matches: 0. CDR3: CASSSGGGYTF. DNA of the CDR3: TGTGCCAGCAGTTCAGGGGGTGGCTACACCTTC.

The chain has TRBV7-2 and TRBJ2-7; D uncertain. Germline CDR1 SGHTA, CDR2 FQGNSA. The CDR3 covers 13 residues. V was shortened by 1 base and J by 2 bases, with 6 bases between the two germline ends. CDR3 in amino acids: CASSLGETYEQYF. CDR3 in DNA: TGTGCCAGCAGCTTAGGCGAGACCTACGAGCAGTACTTC.

As to this clone: At one end the junction does not follow the germline gene, possibly because of a read error. The gene calls are TRBV7-7 and TRBJ2-3, with 8 bases aligning to TRBD2. Germline CDR1 is SSHAT and CDR2 is FNYEAQ (reference sequence). The length of the CDR3 is 14 residues. The CDR3 here is CASSSGGPADTQYF. The CDR3, as DNA: TGTGCTAGCAGCTCGGGGGGGCCGGCAGATACGCAGTATTTT.

The gene calls are TRBV5-3 and TRBJ1-2, with a weak D call TRBD1 (5 bases). TRBV5-3 is classed as an ORF, of uncertain function. Deletions cut 1 base from V and 7 bases from J, with 17 bases between. The CDR3 has 15 residues. CDR3 bases: TGTGCCAGAAGCTTGTGGGGCGGTGCCTATGGTGGCTACACCTTC. This translates into CARSLWGGAYGGYTF.

This clone has a single count. This CDR3 is CASSQTRQTEAFF. CDR3 in DNA: TGTGCCAGCAGCCAAACGAGACAGACTGAAGCTTTCTTT. The rearrangement joins TRBV16 to TRBJ1-1; perhaps TRBD1 as D (5 bases). Looked up from germline, CDR1 is KGHSY and CDR2 is FQNENV. The CDR3 has 13 residues. The V and J ends lost 2 bases and 5 bases respectively, with 9 bases between them.

About this clone: Sequence at one end of the junction differs from germline and may be a read error. The CDR3 sequence is CSSSPLWDRLRGEQYF. The CDR3 DNA is TGTTCCAGCAGCCCATTATGGGACCGTCTAAGGGGGGAGCAGTACTTC. The V and J genes are TRBV7-9 and TRBJ2-7; perhaps TRBD1 as D (6 bases). This CDR3 spans 16 amino acids. Germline V gene lookup returns CDR1 SEHNR and CDR2 FQNEAQ (reference sequence). Combining the CDR3 with reference TRBV7-9 and TRBJ2-7 gives the whole variable domain DTGVSQNPRHKITKRGQNVTFRCDPISEHNRLYWYRQTLGQGPEFLTYFQNEAQLEKSRLLSDRFSAERPKGSFSTLEIQRTEQGDSAMYLCSSSPLWDRLRGEQYFGPGTRLTVT.

The V gene is TRBV18, the J gene TRBJ2-2; 7 bases are shared with TRBD1. V was pared by 0 bases and J by 0 bases, with 4 bases of the junction left unmatched. Germline CDR1 KGHSH, CDR2 LQKENI. There are 17 residues in the CDR3. The CDR3 protein is CASSPPNRGTNTGELFF. In nucleotides, the CDR3 is TGTGCCAGCTCACCACCGAACAGGGGAACGAACACCGGGGAGCTGTTTTTT.

This clone was observed a single time. The genes are TRBV11-2 and TRBJ2-7, with TRBD1 matching over 9 bases. CDR3 length equals 15 residues. Germline V gene sequence: CDR1 SGHAT, CDR2 FQNNGV. V shed 4 bases, J shed 4 bases, and the junction held 8 bases outside the gene matches. CDR3 bases: TGTGCCAGCAGCTCCTACCGGGACAGGGATTACGAGCAGTACTTC. Its translation: CASSSYRDRDYEQYF.